The next 10 T cell receptor beta chains were all read from a single sample in a study of shared clonotypes between healthy human individuals (dated by TCRdb to the early 2020s). Libraries came from the immunoSEQ multiplex PCR assay. The immuneACCESS repertoire file appears here via TCRdb, limited to in-frame rearrangements. These files lack a portion of the clones; in checked studies, under half of the deficit traces to unresolved V genes, and the cause of the others is not known. The sample profile shows roughly 2.2 million clones; under 95% of them were found once. The ten largest make up around 0.4% of the sample. Sequencing used naive CD4+ T cells from PBMCs. According to the study, the label for this sample's cell subset or site signals: CD45RA+ positively selected. These TCRs come from a young man in good health. Some clones in this sample may be carry-over from other donors' samples.

The chain employs TRBV6-1 and TRBJ2-1; either TRBD1 or TRBD2 may supply D (5 bases each). This CDR3 spans 14 amino acids. Germline CDR1 reads MNHNS; CDR2 reads SASEGT. V was pared by 6 bases and J by 5 bases, with 14 bases between. This CDR3 reads CASSYLGRDNEQFF. CDR3 DNA sequence: TGTGCCAGCAGCTACTTGGGGCGGGACAATGAGCAGTTCTTC.

About this clone: Additional DNA sequences in this sample encode the identical CDR3. This chain joins TRBV5-1 and TRBJ2-1; D uncertain. CDR1 is SGHRS, CDR2 YFSETQ, per germline. The CDR3 totals 12 residues. The germline V and J ends were trimmed by 0 bases and 8 bases, with 6 bases remaining between them. The CDR3 bases are TGCGCCAGCAGCTTGGGTGGGGATGAGCAGTTCTTC. Residues: CASSLGGDEQFF.

This chain links TRBV27 with TRBJ2-3; D not resolved. With 3 bases removed from V and 0 bases from J, the gap between germline ends came to 13 bases. The germline gives CDR1 MNHEY, CDR2 SMNVEV (reference sequence). The CDR3 is made up of 16 amino acids. Written as DNA, the CDR3 is TGTGCCAGCAGTTTTAAGATGCAGCTTAGCACAGATACGCAGTATTTT. Translating it yields CASSFKMQLSTDTQYF.

The rearrangement uses TRBV5-1 and TRBJ1-1; 7 nucleotides line up with TRBD1. CDR3 size: 15 residues. The J segment lost 1 base and the V segment lost 1 base, leaving 4 bases of the junction unmatched. Germline CDR1 and CDR2: SGHRS and YFSETQ. CDR3 in amino acids: CASSLLGQENTEAFF. In DNA, the CDR3 is TGCGCCAGCAGCTTGTTAGGACAGGAGAACACTGAAGCTTTCTTT.

This clone was picked up one time. This chain links TRBV28 with TRBJ1-4; TRBD1 is a possible D gene (5 bases). Trimming pared 7 bases from V and 7 bases from J, leaving 28 bases between. The germline V gene encodes CDR1 MDHEN and CDR2 SYDVKM. The CDR3 spans 18 residues. In DNA form, the CDR3 reads TGTGCCAGCACCCGACCCCCGGGGCAGAGAATTCAAAGTGAAAAACTGTTTTTT. Translated: CASTRPPGQRIQSEKLFF.

A remark on this clone: Within the sample, other DNA sequences also encode this same CDR3. The gene calls are TRBV11-2 and TRBJ2-7; 7 bases are a match to TRBD2. CDR1 is SGHAT and CDR2 is FQNNGV in the germline V gene. The ends lost 0 bases at V and 3 bases at J; junction bases unmatched: 2. This CDR3 has 14 amino acids. CDR3 in DNA: TGTGCCAGCAGCTTAGATCCGGGGGGCTACGAGCAGTACTTC. This encodes CASSLDPGGYEQYF.

The table lists this clone with a count of one. The rearrangement joins TRBV11-2 to TRBJ2-2; 7 positions match TRBD1. Per germline, CDR1 SGHAT and CDR2 FQNNGV. Trimming removed 5 bases from V and 6 bases from J; junction bases left unmatched: 12. The CDR3 has 16 residues. As DNA, the CDR3 is TGTGCCAGCAGCCAGACAGGGAACCTTGTCGCCGGGGAGCTGTTTTTT. Protein product: CASSQTGNLVAGELFF.

This rearrangement joins TRBV6-1 to TRBJ1-5; a weak D match, TRBD1 (5 bases). V was shortened by 0 bases and J by 0 bases, with 15 bases between the two germline ends. The CDR3 is 18 residues long. Looked up from germline, CDR1 is MNHNS and CDR2 is SASEGT. As DNA, the CDR3 is TGTGCCAGCAGTGAAGCCATAGGACAAACGTATAGCAATCAGCCCCAGCATTTT. This codes for CASSEAIGQTYSNQPQHF.

The count of this clone is one. This sequence joins TRBV27 and TRBJ2-7; D may be TRBD1 (6 bases). This CDR3 has 13 residues. V shed 7 bases and J shed 5 bases, with 15 bases lying between them. Germline loops: CDR1 MNHEY, CDR2 SMNVEV (reference sequence). Here the CDR3 reads CASKTRDTDEQYF. The CDR3 DNA reads TGTGCCAGCAAGACCCGGGACACCGACGAGCAGTACTTC.

This chain connects TRBV4-1 to TRBJ2-1; 10 bases line up with TRBD2. V was pared by 3 bases and J by 0 bases, with 14 bases of the junction left unmatched. CDR3 length equals 20 residues. Per the germline V gene, CDR1 is MGHRA and CDR2 is YSYEKL. CDR3 region: CASSQFSTSGFPSSYNEQFF. The DNA of the CDR3 is TGCGCCAGCAGCCAGTTCTCGACTAGCGGGTTCCCGAGCTCCTACAATGAGCAGTTCTTC.